The clone carrying this T cell receptor beta chain was observed a few times. Its target is unknown. V was cut by 4 bases and J by 0 bases, with 10 bases left in between. Germline V gene lookup returns CDR1 MNHNY and CDR2 SVGAGI (reference sequence). This CDR3 is 15 amino acids long. cDNA synthesis used the whole RNA isolate, giving expressed TCRB sequences. Here immunoSEQ multiplex PCR was the method, and the copy in TCRdb shows in-frame clones only, minus some. The sample lists under 500,000 clones, about 30% seen once, with 0.05% to 0.07% in the top ten. These data come from a study of beta chain features in type 1 diabetes. Study-wide results and limits: Patients with type 1 diabetes carried fewer insertions and had more deletions at their VDJ junctions.

This clonotype originated in a man aged 18 to 30 in good health. Sample: naive CD4+ T cells from blood. The chain uses TRBV6-6 and TRBJ2-4; D unclear. The CDR3 sequence: CASSSPALAKNIQYF. CDR3 nucleotide sequence: TGTGCCAGCAGTTCGCCGGCACTAGCCAAAAACATTCAGTACTTC.